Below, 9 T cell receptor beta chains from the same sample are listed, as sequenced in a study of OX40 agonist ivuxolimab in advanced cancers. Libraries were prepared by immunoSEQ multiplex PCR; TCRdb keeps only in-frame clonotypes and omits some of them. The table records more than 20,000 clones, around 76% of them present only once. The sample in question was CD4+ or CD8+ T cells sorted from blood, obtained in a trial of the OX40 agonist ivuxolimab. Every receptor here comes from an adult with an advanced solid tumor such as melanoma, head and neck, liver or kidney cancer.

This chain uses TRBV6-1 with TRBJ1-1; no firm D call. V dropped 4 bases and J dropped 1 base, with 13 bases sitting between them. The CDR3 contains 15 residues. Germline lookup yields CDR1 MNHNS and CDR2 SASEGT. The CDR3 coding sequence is TGTGCCAGCAGTGGGCGGACCCGTAGGAACACTGAAGCTTTCTTT. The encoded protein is CASSGRTRRNTEAFF.

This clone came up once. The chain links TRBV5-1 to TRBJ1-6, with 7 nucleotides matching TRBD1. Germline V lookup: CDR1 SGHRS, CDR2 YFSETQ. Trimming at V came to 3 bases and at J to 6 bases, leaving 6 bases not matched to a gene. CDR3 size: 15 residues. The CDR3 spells CASSSRQGPNSPLHF. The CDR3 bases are TGCGCCAGCAGCTCCAGACAGGGTCCTAATTCACCCCTCCACTTT.

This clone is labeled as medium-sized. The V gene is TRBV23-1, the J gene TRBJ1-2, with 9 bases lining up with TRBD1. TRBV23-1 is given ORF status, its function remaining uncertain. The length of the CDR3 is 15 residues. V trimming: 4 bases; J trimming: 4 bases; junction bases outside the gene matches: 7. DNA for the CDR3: TGCGCCAGCAGTCGAAACGACAGGGGGGCCTATGGCTACACCTTC. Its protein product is CASSRNDRGAYGYTF.

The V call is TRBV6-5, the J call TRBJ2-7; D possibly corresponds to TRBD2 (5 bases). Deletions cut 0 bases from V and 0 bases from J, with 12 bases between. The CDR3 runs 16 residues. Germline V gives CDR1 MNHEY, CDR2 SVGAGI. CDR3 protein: CASSYSWRTDSYEQYF. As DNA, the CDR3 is TGTGCCAGCAGTTACTCGTGGAGGACCGACTCCTACGAGCAGTACTTC.

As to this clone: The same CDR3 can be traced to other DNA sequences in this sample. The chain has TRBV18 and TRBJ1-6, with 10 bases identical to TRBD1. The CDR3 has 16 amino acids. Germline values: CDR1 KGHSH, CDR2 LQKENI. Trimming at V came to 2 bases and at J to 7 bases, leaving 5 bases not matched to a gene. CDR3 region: CASSPGDRGRNSPLHF. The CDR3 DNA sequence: TGTGCCAGCTCACCAGGGGACAGGGGACGAAATTCACCCCTCCACTTT.

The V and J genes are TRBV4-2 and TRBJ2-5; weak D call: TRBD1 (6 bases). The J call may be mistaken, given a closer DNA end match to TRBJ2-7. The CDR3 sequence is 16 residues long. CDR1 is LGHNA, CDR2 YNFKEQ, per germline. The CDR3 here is CASSNYVRDKAYEQYF. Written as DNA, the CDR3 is TGTGCCAGCAGCAACTATGTCCGGGACAAGGCCTACGAGCAGTACTTC.

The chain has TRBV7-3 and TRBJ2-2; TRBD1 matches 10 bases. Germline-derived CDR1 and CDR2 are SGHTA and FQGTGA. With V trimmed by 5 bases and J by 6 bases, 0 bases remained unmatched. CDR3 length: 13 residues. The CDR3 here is CASSGQGAGELFF. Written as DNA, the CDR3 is TGTGCCAGCAGCGGACAGGGGGCCGGGGAGCTGTTTTTT.

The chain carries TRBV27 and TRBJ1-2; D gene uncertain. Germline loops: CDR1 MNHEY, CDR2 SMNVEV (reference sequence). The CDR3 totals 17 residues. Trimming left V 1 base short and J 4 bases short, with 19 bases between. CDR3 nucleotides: TGTGCCAGCAGTTTATTCGGCAATTCTAACTCCCTCTATGGCTACACCTTC. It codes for CASSLFGNSNSLYGYTF.

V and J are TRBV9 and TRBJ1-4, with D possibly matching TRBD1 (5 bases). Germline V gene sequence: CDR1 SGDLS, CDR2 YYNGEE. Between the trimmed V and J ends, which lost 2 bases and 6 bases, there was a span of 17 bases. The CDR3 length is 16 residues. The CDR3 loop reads CASSVSSGKFYEKLFF. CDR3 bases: TGTGCCAGCAGCGTCTCTTCAGGGAAATTCTATGAAAAACTGTTTTTT.